Described below is a single T cell receptor beta chain sequence and its context. The sample originates from a study of blood T cell repertoires in COVID-19. Study-wide background: Material from acute and convalescent COVID-19 was sourced from the United States, Italy and Spain. The cDNA or gDNA used as material had been derived from T cells, B-cell-depleted T cells, or PBMCs.

The CDR3 spans 17 residues. With V trimmed by 3 bases and J by 2 bases, 10 bases remained unmatched. The germline V gene encodes CDR1 SGDLS and CDR2 YYNGEE. Libraries were prepared by immunoSEQ multiplex PCR; TCRdb keeps only in-frame clonotypes and omits some of them. The sample contains under 150,000 clones, about 85% of which appear only once. The chain couples TRBV9 to TRBJ2-1; 8 bases align to TRBD1. This TCR came from a woman in her 40s with active or convalescent COVID-19. Input material: peripheral blood. CDR3 residues: CASSAPTGTGTYNEQFF. The CDR3 DNA reads as TGTGCCAGCAGCGCCCCCACCGGGACAGGTACCTACAATGAGCAGTTCTTC.